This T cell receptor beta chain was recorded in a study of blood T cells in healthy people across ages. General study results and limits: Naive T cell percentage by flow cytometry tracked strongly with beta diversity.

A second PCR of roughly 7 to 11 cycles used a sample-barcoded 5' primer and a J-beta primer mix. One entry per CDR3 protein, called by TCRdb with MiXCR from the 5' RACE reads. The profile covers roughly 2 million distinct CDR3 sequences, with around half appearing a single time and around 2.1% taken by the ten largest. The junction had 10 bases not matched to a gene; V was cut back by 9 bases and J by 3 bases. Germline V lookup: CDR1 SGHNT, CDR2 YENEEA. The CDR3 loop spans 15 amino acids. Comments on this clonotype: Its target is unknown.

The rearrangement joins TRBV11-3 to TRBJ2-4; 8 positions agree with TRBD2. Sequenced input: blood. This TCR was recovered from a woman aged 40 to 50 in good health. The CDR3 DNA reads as TGTGCCAGAGGTGTAGCGGGGAGGGGCAAAAACATTCAGTACTTC. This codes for CARGVAGRGKNIQYF.